This entry is about one TCR beta chain. The antigen remains undetermined. This entry belongs to a study of T cell repertoires in cytomegalovirus infection. Whole-study context: It can be stated that public TCR beta signatures indicated CMV infection as well as a matching HLA type. General study results and limits: Across the ex vivo response, the dominant clonotypes were HLA-C-restricted CMV-specific TCR beta clonotypes. Of the TCR beta families, the public ones yielded a cumulative frequency that identified carriers of CMV plus the relevant HLA.

Each CDR3 protein is one row after TCRdb ran MiXCR on the reads. The sample lists hundreds of thousands of distinct CDR3 sequences; less than 25% were seen once. The V end was cut by 10 bases, the J end by 5 bases, with 12 bases between. The V gene's germline CDR1 is MNHEY and CDR2 SVGEGT. This CDR3 spans 12 amino acids. Sequenced input: CD8+ T cells from PBMCs. This clonotype was sampled from a human donor in good health (CMV status not recorded). Some clones in this sample may be carry-over from other donors' samples. The chain employs TRBV6-2 or TRBV6-3 and TRBJ2-4; D is unclear. The CDR3 DNA follows: TGTGCCAACAATAATCAAGAAAACATTCAGTACTTC. This encodes CANNNQENIQYF.